This TCR beta chain was recovered during a study of cytomegalovirus exposure and HLA in healthy donors. Overall study context: About 85 million unique TCRs from HLA-typed donors were held in an early release of data.

Germline V gene sequence: CDR1 SGHRS, CDR2 YFSETQ. The CDR3 covers 14 residues. Trimming cost V 4 bases and J 4 bases; bases outside gene matches: 3. PCR employed 60 Vbeta and 13 Jbeta primers. Sequenced by immunoSEQ multiplex PCR; TCRdb stores in-frame clones only, minus some. The repertoire holds roughly 190,000 clones, roughly four fifths seen once, with 2.1% in the top ten. Sequenced: PBMCs. The clonotype originates from a woman aged 30 to 39 in good health and CMV-seropositive. The chain employs TRBV5-1 and TRBJ2-3; 10 bases fit TRBD1. CDR3 nucleotides: TGCGCCAGCAGCCGAGGACAGGGGGCAGATACGCAGTATTTT. Translation gives CASSRGQGADTQYF.